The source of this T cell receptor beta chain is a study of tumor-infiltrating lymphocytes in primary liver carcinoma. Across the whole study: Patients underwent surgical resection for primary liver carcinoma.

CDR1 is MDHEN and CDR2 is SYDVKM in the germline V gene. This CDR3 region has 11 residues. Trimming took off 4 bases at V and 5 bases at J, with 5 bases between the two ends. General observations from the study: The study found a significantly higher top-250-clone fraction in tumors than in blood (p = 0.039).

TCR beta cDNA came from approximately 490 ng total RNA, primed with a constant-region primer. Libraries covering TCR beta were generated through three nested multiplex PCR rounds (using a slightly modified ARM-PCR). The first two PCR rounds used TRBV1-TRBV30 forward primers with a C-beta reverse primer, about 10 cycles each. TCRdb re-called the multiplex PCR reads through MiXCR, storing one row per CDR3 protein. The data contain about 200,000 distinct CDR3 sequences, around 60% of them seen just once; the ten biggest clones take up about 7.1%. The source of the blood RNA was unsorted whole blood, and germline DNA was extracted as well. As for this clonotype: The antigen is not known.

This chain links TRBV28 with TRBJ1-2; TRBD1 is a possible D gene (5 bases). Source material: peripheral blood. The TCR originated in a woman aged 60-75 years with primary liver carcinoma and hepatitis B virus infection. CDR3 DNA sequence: TGTGCCAGCAGTTCAGGGTATGGCTACACCTTC. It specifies CASSSGYGYTF.